The T cell receptor beta chain under discussion was sequenced for a study of breast tumors, draining lymph nodes, adjacent tissues. V dropped 1 base and J dropped 5 bases, with 6 bases sitting between them. The CDR3 contains 12 residues. Germline CDR1 reads SGHAT; CDR2 reads FQNNGV. General study findings and limits: Tumors had less TCR diversity than lymph nodes, more than nontumor tissue.

This clonotype was counted many times. Antigen specificity is unknown. TCRdb redid the calling of the multiplex PCR reads with MiXCR, one entry per CDR3 protein. The sample lists more than 20,000 distinct CDR3 sequences, roughly 21% occurring once. This TCR derives from a female donor with breast cancer. Some clones in this sample may be carry-over from other donors' samples. The sample taken for sequencing was breast tumor tissue. The chain couples TRBV11-2 to TRBJ2-7, with D hard to call. Written as DNA, the CDR3 is TGTGCCAGCAGCTTAGTACAAGACGAGCAGTACTTC. This codes for CASSLVQDEQYF. Complete variable domain (other parts from reference TRBV11-2 and TRBJ2-7): EAGVAQSPRYKIIEKRQSVAFWCNPISGHATLYWYQQILGQGPKLLIQFQNNGVVDDSQLPKDRFSAERLKGVDSTLKIQPAKLEDSAVYLCASSLVQDEQYFGPGTRLTVT.